These 31 T cell receptor beta chains originate from one sample sequenced in a study of OX40 agonist ivuxolimab in advanced cancers. Only in-frame clones appear in the TCRdb table, and some are missing; sequencing was by immunoSEQ multiplex PCR. The sample contains around 45,000 clones, 75% to 80% of which appear only once. Sequences were derived from CD4+ or CD8+ T cells sorted from blood, sampled in a trial of the OX40 agonist ivuxolimab. These receptors all come from an adult with an advanced solid tumor such as melanoma, head and neck, liver or kidney cancer.

A single count supports this clone. V gene TRBV10-3 combines with J gene TRBJ1-1, with D tentatively TRBD1 (6 bases). Germline lookup yields CDR1 ENHRY and CDR2 SYGVKD. The CDR3 has 18 residues. V was shortened by 6 bases and J by 0 bases, with 23 bases between the two germline ends. The CDR3 sequence is CAIRDVRGGPSLNTEAFF. CDR3 nucleotides: TGTGCCATCAGGGACGTTAGGGGGGGACCTAGCCTGAACACTGAAGCTTTCTTT.

The chain links TRBV19 to TRBJ2-1; 9 positions match TRBD2. Trimming at V came to 4 bases and at J to 5 bases, leaving 6 bases not matched to a gene. Looked up from germline, CDR1 is LNHDA and CDR2 is SQIVND (reference sequence). The CDR3 runs 15 residues. This CDR3 reads CASSNPGLANNEQFF. The DNA for the CDR3 is TGTGCCAGTAGTAACCCGGGACTAGCTAACAATGAGCAGTTCTTC.

The CDR3 bases are TGTGCCAGCAGTTTAAGGGCAGGCACCGGGGAGCTGTTTTTT. As protein: CASSLRAGTGELFF. This rearrangement joins TRBV27 to TRBJ2-2; D gene uncertain. With 2 bases removed from V and 4 bases from J, the gap between germline ends came to 8 bases. This CDR3 contains 14 residues. Germline V lookup: CDR1 MNHEY, CDR2 SMNVEV (reference sequence).

In its sample, this clone was seen a few times. V usage is TRBV5-4 and J usage is TRBJ2-5; TRBD2 agrees at 10 bases. Germline lookup yields CDR1 SGHNT and CDR2 YYREEE (reference sequence). The J segment lost 4 bases and the V segment lost 4 bases, leaving 7 bases of the junction unmatched. This CDR3 spans 15 amino acids. The chain's CDR3 is CASSVKREGRETQYF. CDR3 coding DNA: TGTGCCAGCAGCGTTAAGCGGGAGGGGAGAGAGACCCAGTACTTC.

The gene calls are TRBV28 and TRBJ2-1, with unresolved D. There are 14 residues in the CDR3. The V gene's germline CDR1 is MDHEN and CDR2 SYDVKM. The V end lost 5 bases, the J end lost 8 bases, and 16 bases lay between the germline ends. CDR3: CASSTGSYADEQFF. CDR3 bases: TGTGCCAGCAGTACTGGGTCCTACGCCGATGAGCAGTTCTTC.

V usage is TRBV5-1 and J usage is TRBJ2-5; 9 nucleotides match TRBD2. CDR1 and CDR2 from the germline V gene are SGHRS and YFSETQ. V lost 5 bases to trimming and J lost 4 bases; unmatched junction nucleotides: 15. CDR3 length: 17 residues. This CDR3 is CASSRSSIAGVGETQYF. The CDR3 DNA reads TGCGCCAGCAGTCGCTCCAGTATAGCGGGAGTGGGAGAGACCCAGTACTTC.

The chain carries TRBV2 and TRBJ2-7, with D tentatively TRBD2 (6 bases). V lost 6 bases and J lost 2, with 17 bases in between. Germline CDR1 SNHLY, CDR2 FYNNEI. CDR3 length: 15 residues. For the CDR3, the DNA is TGTGCCAGCAGCGGGGGACGAAGAGGGCCCTACGAGCAGTACTTC. The encoded protein is CASSGGRRGPYEQYF.

The J gene is TRBJ2-1, the V gene TRBV7-9, with 13 bases fitting TRBD2. Germline-derived CDR1 and CDR2 are SEHNR and FQNEAQ (reference sequence). The CDR3 has 17 amino acids. Unmatched junction bases numbered 11, after V lost 3 bases and J lost 9 bases. The CDR3 DNA follows: TGTGCCAGCAGCTTCATAACCGGACTAGCGGGAGAAGGTGAGCAGTTCTTC. Translating it yields CASSFITGLAGEGEQFF.

This rearrangement joins TRBV6-6 to TRBJ1-2, with TRBD1 matching over 9 bases. Germline V CDR1 and CDR2: MNHNY, SVGAGI (reference sequence). There are 16 residues in the CDR3. The junction had 6 bases not matched to a gene; V was cut back by 4 bases and J by 0 bases. The DNA of the CDR3 is TGTGCCAGCAGTTGGACAGGGGCAAGCGCTAACTATGGCTACACCTTC. Translating it yields CASSWTGASANYGYTF.

This clone was counted between two and nine times. The genes are TRBV10-3 and TRBJ1-2; no definite D call. Trimming cost V 4 bases and J 8 bases, with 11 bases left between them. The CDR3 sequence is 12 residues long. CDR1 is ENHRY, CDR2 SYGVKD, per germline. The DNA for the CDR3 is TGTGCCATCAGTGCCTCTAGTTACGGCTACACCTTC. Protein sequence: CAISASSYGYTF.

CDR3 nucleotides: TGTGCCAGCAGCTTAGGCGTCCTAGCTGAGACCCAGTACTTC. The encoded protein is CASSLGVLAETQYF. V is TRBV7-6 and J is TRBJ2-5, with D possibly TRBD2 on 5 matching bases. V lost 1 base and J lost 5, with 11 bases in between. Per the germline V gene, CDR1 is SGHVS and CDR2 is FNYEAQ. The CDR3 is 14 amino acids.

The chain recombines TRBV12-5 with TRBJ2-7, with 8 nucleotides matching TRBD2. The CDR3 totals 12 residues. Trimming removed 8 bases from V and 0 bases from J; junction bases left unmatched: 0. Looked up from germline, CDR1 is LGHNT and CDR2 is FRNRAP. CDR3 protein: CASSGSSYEQYF. CDR3 bases: TGTGCTAGTAGCGGGAGCTCCTACGAGCAGTACTTC.

The chain recombines TRBV5-1 with TRBJ1-4, with D possibly matching TRBD1 (5 bases). Trimming shortened V by 9 bases and J by 6 bases, and 15 bases separated the two germline ends. This CDR3 spans 13 amino acids. Germline-derived CDR1 and CDR2 are SGHRS and YFSETQ. For the CDR3, the DNA is TGCGCCACCTCGGGGGGAGGCGATGAAAAACTGTTTTTT. Its translation is CATSGGGDEKLFF.

The rearrangement uses TRBV7-3 and TRBJ1-2, with 10 bases that match TRBD1. V was pared by 2 bases and J by 8 bases, with 5 bases of the junction left unmatched. CDR1 SGHTA and CDR2 FQGTGA come from the germline V gene. The CDR3 sequence is 14 residues long. The CDR3 sequence: CASSLDRGPGGYTF. The CDR3 bases are TGTGCCAGCAGCTTAGACAGGGGGCCGGGCGGCTACACCTTC.

The V call is TRBV7-9, the J call TRBJ2-1; 13 nucleotides agree with TRBD2. The germline V gene has CDR1 SEHNR and CDR2 FQNEAQ (reference sequence). J was trimmed by 1 base and V by 5 bases; bases with no gene match: 5. The CDR3 spans 17 residues. The CDR3 DNA is TGTGCCAGCAGCCAACTAGCGGGAGGGCGATCCTACAATGAGCAGTTCTTC. Protein product: CASSQLAGGRSYNEQFF.

The chain is built from TRBV14 and TRBJ2-7, with 7 bases matching TRBD1. Trimming cost V 3 bases and J 3 bases; bases outside gene matches: 14. Germline CDR1 SGHDN, CDR2 FVKESK. The CDR3 length is 17 residues. CDR3 coding DNA: TGTGCCAGCAGCCACGCGGCCAGGACAGGAAGACGCTACGAGCAGTACTTC. This encodes CASSHAARTGRRYEQYF.

This clone was seen more than once but under ten times. The genes are TRBV7-6 and TRBJ2-5, with D unclear. The germline V and J ends were trimmed by 5 bases and 5 bases, with 6 bases remaining between them. This CDR3 is built from 11 residues. CDR1 and CDR2 (germline): SGHVS, FNYEAQ. The CDR3 loop reads CASSQGETQYF. The CDR3 DNA reads TGTGCCAGCAGCCAAGGGGAGACCCAGTACTTC.

The gene calls are TRBV6-1 and TRBJ1-5, with D tentatively TRBD1 (5 bases). The CDR3 has 14 residues. The V end lost 6 bases, the J end lost 3 bases, and 12 bases lay between the germline ends. Germline loops: CDR1 MNHNS, CDR2 SASEGT. CDR3 loop: CASRLRGFNQPQHF. In nucleotides, the CDR3 is TGTGCCAGCAGACTACGGGGGTTCAATCAGCCCCAGCATTTT.

The chain links TRBV1 to TRBJ1-2. TRBV1 is deemed a pseudogene. This CDR3 contains 17 residues. CDR3 sequence: CTSSQDSDRPFGYGYTF. In DNA form, the CDR3 reads TGCACCAGCAGCCAAGATTCGGACCGGCCTTTCGGCTATGGCTACACCTTC.

This clone was recorded once. The chain recombines TRBV7-2 with TRBJ1-5, with D possibly being TRBD1 (5 bases). The CDR3 sequence is 16 residues long. Germline CDR1 SGHTA, CDR2 FQGNSA. Trimming cost V 3 bases and J 1 base, with 13 bases left between them. The CDR3 bases are TGTGCCAGCAGCTTTTCTGGGGCGCAAAGCAATCAGCCCCAGCATTTT. It is translated as CASSFSGAQSNQPQHF.

This clone is a singleton in its sample. This sequence joins TRBV27 and TRBJ1-4; maybe TRBD1 (6 bases). The CDR3 has 17 residues. Per the germline V gene, CDR1 is MNHEY and CDR2 is SMNVEV (reference sequence). With 6 bases removed from V and 0 bases from J, the gap between germline ends came to 17 bases. CDR3 region: CASRLGGRVATNEKLFF. In DNA form, the CDR3 reads TGTGCCAGCAGACTCGGGGGGCGGGTTGCAACTAATGAAAAACTGTTTTTT.

The CDR3 loop reads CASSSDTAPSYEQYF. In DNA form, the CDR3 reads TGTGCCAGCAGCTCGGACACCGCCCCCTCCTACGAGCAGTACTTC. The chain combines TRBV11-1 with TRBJ2-7; tentative D call: TRBD1 (5 bases). The CDR3 has 15 residues. Trimming stripped 4 bases from V and 0 bases from J, with 13 bases between. Germline loops: CDR1 SGHAT, CDR2 FQDESV (reference sequence).

The chain employs TRBV6-1 and TRBJ1-1, with D uncertain. V shed 5 bases and J shed 9 bases, with 19 bases lying between them. From germline, CDR1 is MNHNS and CDR2 SASEGT. This CDR3 has 14 residues. CDR3 in DNA: TGTGCCAGCAGTCCCCTCGTCGGGGAGGGTAAAGCTTTCTTT. Protein product: CASSPLVGEGKAFF.

Points on this clone: The sample contains more than one DNA sequence encoding this CDR3. V usage is TRBV18 and J usage is TRBJ2-7; TRBD1 is a possible D gene (5 bases). The V gene lost 2 bases and the J gene lost 7 bases, with 12 bases spanning the gap. CDR1 and CDR2 (germline): KGHSH, LQKENI. The CDR3 runs to 13 residues. The CDR3 spells CASSPRGLEEQYF. The CDR3 DNA is TGTGCCAGCTCACCAAGGGGCCTCGAGGAGCAGTACTTC.

The rearrangement uses TRBV6-1 and TRBJ1-3, with 10 positions matching TRBD1. Germline CDR1 and CDR2: MNHNS and SASEGT. Trimming at V came to 6 bases and at J to 2 bases, leaving 4 bases not matched to a gene. CDR3 size: 15 residues. Here the CDR3 reads CASSLDRGPGNTIYF. In DNA, the CDR3 is TGTGCCAGCAGCCTCGACAGGGGGCCTGGAAACACCATATATTTT.

This clone showed up just a few times. The V and J genes are TRBV5-1 and TRBJ2-2, with a possible D match to TRBD1 (6 bases). Germline values: CDR1 SGHRS, CDR2 YFSETQ. Between the trimmed V and J ends, which lost 1 base and 1 base, there was a span of 11 bases. The CDR3 covers 16 residues. The DNA of the CDR3 is TGCGCCAGCAGCTTGTTCGAACAGGGGAACACCGGGGAGCTGTTTTTT. Translation: CASSLFEQGNTGELFF.

The CDR3 sequence is CASSSMDRTDTQYF. The CDR3, as DNA: TGTGCCAGCAGCTCCATGGACAGAACAGATACGCAGTATTTT. The chain carries TRBV5-6 and TRBJ2-3, with a tentative D call TRBD1 (6 bases). The CDR3 spans 14 residues. Germline CDR1 reads SGHDT; CDR2 reads YYEEEE. V was trimmed by 3 bases and J by 3 bases, leaving 11 bases between them.

The rearrangement uses TRBV6-1 and TRBJ2-7, with TRBD2 matching over 7 bases. Germline V gives CDR1 MNHNS, CDR2 SASEGT. CDR3 length: 14 residues. Losses at the gene ends were 6 bases for V and 5 bases for J; bases not matched to a gene: 10. CDR3 sequence reads: CASRPSGPSHEQYF. The CDR3 bases are TGTGCCAGCAGACCTAGCGGACCTTCCCACGAGCAGTACTTC.

This rearrangement joins TRBV30 to TRBJ2-7; D is undetermined. This CDR3 is built from 13 residues. Trimming shortened V by 2 bases and J by 2 bases, and 10 bases separated the two germline ends. The germline V gene has CDR1 GTSNPN and CDR2 SVGIG (reference sequence). CDR3 coding DNA: TGTGCCTGGAGTCCAGGTGGGACCTACGAGCAGTACTTC. Protein: CAWSPGGTYEQYF.

The rearrangement joins TRBV5-4 to TRBJ2-7; TRBD2 matches at 8 bases. The CDR3 loop spans 15 amino acids. CDR1 and CDR2 from the germline V gene are SGHNT and YYREEE (reference sequence). Trimming took 1 base from V and 3 from J; bases not matched to a gene: 6. CDR3 sequence: CASSLSAGAVYEQYF. The CDR3, as DNA: TGTGCCAGCAGCTTGTCAGCGGGAGCAGTCTACGAGCAGTACTTC.

The table lists this clone with a few counts. CDR3 sequence: CASSLWGHTEAFF. The CDR3 coding sequence is TGTGCCAGCTCACTGTGGGGACACACTGAAGCTTTCTTT. J is TRBJ1-1 and V is TRBV18, with D maybe TRBD1 (5 bases). From germline, CDR1 is KGHSH and CDR2 LQKENI. The V gene lost 4 bases and the J gene lost 3 bases, with 9 bases spanning the gap. CDR3 size: 13 residues. Based on the CDR3 plus reference TRBV18 and TRBJ1-1, the full variable domain is NAGVMQNPRHLVRRRGQEARLRCSPMKGHSHVYWYRQLPEEGLKFMVYLQKENIIDESGMPKERFSAEFPKEGPSILRIQQVVRGDSAAYFCASSLWGHTEAFFGQGTRLTVV.